The subject of this entry is one TCR beta chain. This entry belongs to a study of shared clonotypes between healthy human individuals. About the research overall: Those who served as donors were a couple of women and three men between the ages of 18 and 49.

Sequencing was performed with immunoSEQ multiplex PCR; in TCRdb, only in-frame clones are kept and a portion is missing. The sample records approximately 2,000,000 clones, 92% being singletons. The CDR3 loop spans 13 amino acids. Germline loops: CDR1 KGHSH, CDR2 LQKENI. Between the trimmed V and J ends, which lost 1 base and 6 bases, there was a span of 6 bases. This sequence originates from a man aged 18-30 years in good health. Some clones in this sample may be carry-over from other donors' samples. The chain employs TRBV18 and TRBJ1-4, with a possible D match to TRBD1 (6 bases). Sequenced: naive CD4+ T cells from PBMCs. Subset meaning: CD45RA+ positively selected. CDR3 DNA: TGTGCCAGCTCACCACGACAGGATGAAAAACTGTTTTTT. This gives the protein CASSPRQDEKLFF.